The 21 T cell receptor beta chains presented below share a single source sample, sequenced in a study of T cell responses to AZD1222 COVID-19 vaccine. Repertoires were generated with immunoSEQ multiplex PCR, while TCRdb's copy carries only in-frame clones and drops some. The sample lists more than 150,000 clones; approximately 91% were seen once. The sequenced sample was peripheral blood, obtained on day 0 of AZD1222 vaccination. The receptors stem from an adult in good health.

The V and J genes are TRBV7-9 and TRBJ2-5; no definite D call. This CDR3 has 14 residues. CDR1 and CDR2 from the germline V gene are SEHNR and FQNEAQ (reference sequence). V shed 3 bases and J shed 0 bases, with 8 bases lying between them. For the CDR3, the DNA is TGTGCCAGCAGCTTTAGCACGTACCAAGAGACCCAGTACTTC. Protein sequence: CASSFSTYQETQYF.

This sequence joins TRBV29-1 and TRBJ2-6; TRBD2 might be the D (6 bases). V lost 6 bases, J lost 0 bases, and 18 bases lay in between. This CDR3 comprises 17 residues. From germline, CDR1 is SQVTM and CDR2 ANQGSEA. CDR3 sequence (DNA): TGCAGCGTGATCTTTGAGGAGGGACCCTCTGGGGCCAACGTCCTGACTTTC. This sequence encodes CSVIFEEGPSGANVLTF. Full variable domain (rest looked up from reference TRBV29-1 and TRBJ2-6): SAVISQKPSRDICQRGTSLTIQCQVDSQVTMMFWYRQQPGQSLTLIATANQGSEATYESGFVIDKFPISRPNLTFSTLTVSNMSPEDSSIYLCSVIFEEGPSGANVLTFGAGSRLTVL.

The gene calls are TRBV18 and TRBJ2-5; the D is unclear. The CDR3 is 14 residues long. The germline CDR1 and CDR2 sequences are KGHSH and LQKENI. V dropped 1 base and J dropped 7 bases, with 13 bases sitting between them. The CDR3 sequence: CASSPRSVEGTQYF. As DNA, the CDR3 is TGTGCCAGCTCACCACGTAGTGTGGAAGGGACCCAGTACTTC. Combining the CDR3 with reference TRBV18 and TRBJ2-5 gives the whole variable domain NAGVMQNPRHLVRRRGQEARLRCSPMKGHSHVYWYRQLPEEGLKFMVYLQKENIIDESGMPKERFSAEFPKEGPSILRIQQVVRGDSAAYFCASSPRSVEGTQYFGPGTRLLVL.

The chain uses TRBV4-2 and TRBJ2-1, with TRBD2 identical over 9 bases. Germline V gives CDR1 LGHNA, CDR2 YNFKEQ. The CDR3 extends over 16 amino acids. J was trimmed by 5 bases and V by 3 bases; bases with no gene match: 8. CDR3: CASSHDGTSSNNEQFF. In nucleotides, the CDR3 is TGTGCCAGCAGCCACGACGGGACTAGCTCTAACAATGAGCAGTTCTTC.

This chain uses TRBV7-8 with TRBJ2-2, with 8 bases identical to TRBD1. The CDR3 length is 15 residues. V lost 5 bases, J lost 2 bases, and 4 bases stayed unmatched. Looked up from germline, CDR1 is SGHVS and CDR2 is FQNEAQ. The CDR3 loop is CASSRGTGNTGELFF. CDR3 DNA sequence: TGTGCCAGCAGCCGAGGGACAGGAAACACCGGGGAGCTGTTTTTT.

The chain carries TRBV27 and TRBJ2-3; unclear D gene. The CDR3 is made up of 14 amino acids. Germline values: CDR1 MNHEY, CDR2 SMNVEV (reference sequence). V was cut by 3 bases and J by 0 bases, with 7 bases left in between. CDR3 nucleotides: TGTGCCAGCAGTTTCCACCGGAGCACAGATACGCAGTATTTT. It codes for CASSFHRSTDTQYF.

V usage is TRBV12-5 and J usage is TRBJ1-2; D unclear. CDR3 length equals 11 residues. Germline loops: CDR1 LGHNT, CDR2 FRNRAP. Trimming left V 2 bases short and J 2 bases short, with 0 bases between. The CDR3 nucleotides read TGTGCTAGTGGTTTGAACTATGGCTACACCTTC. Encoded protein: CASGLNYGYTF.

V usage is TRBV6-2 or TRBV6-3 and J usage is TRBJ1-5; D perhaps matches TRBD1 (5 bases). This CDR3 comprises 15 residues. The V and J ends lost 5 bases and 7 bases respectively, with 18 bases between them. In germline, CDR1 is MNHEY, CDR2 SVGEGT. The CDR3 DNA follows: TGTGCCAGCAGTGACCTATATGACAGAACCCAGCCCCAGCATTTT. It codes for CASSDLYDRTQPQHF.

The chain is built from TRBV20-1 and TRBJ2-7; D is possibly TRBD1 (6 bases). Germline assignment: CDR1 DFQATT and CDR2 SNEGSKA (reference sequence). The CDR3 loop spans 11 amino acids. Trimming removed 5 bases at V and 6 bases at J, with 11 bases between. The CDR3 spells CSALQGREQYF. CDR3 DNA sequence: TGCAGTGCTTTACAGGGTCGCGAGCAGTACTTC.

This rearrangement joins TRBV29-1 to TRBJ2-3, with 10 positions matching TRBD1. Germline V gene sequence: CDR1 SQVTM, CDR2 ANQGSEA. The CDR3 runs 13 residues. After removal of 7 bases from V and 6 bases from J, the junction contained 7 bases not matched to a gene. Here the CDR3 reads CSGGQGGMDTQYF. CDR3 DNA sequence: TGCAGCGGAGGACAGGGGGGTATGGATACGCAGTATTTT.

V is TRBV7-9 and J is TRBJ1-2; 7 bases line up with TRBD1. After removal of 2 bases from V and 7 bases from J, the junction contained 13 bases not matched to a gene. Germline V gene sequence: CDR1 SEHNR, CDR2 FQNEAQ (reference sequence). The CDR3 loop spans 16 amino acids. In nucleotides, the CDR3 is TGTGCCAGCAGCTTACGGGTGGATAGGGGGCAATTTGGCTACACCTTC. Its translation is CASSLRVDRGQFGYTF.

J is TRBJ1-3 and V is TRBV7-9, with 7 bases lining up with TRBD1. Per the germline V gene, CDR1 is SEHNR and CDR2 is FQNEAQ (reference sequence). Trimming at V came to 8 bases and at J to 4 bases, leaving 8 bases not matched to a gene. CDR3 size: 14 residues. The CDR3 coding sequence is TGTGCCAGCCGCCAGACAGGGTTCGGAAACACCATATATTTT. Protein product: CASRQTGFGNTIYF.

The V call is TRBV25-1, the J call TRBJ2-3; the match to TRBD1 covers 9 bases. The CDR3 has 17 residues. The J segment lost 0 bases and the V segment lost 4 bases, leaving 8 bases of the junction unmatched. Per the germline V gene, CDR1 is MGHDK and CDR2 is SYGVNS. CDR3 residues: CASSGGFGTGSTDTQYF. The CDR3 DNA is TGTGCCAGCAGTGGGGGATTCGGGACAGGGAGCACAGATACGCAGTATTTT.

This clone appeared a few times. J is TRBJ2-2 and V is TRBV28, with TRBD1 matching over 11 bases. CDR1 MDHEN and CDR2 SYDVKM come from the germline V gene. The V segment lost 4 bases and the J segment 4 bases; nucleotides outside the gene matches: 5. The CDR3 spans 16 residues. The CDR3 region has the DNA TGTGCCAGCAGTTATGGACAGGGGGCGAGCACCGGGGAGCTGTTTTTT. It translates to CASSYGQGASTGELFF.

The DNA for the CDR3 is TGTGCCAGCAGCGTAGGGCAAGACAGGTTTGGCACCGGGGAGCTGTTTTTT. Translated, it gives CASSVGQDRFGTGELFF. V gene TRBV9 combines with J gene TRBJ2-2; D perhaps matches TRBD1 (6 bases). This CDR3 is 17 amino acids long. Germline-derived CDR1 and CDR2 are SGDLS and YYNGEE. V gave up 0 bases and J gave up 4 bases, with 16 bases separating them.

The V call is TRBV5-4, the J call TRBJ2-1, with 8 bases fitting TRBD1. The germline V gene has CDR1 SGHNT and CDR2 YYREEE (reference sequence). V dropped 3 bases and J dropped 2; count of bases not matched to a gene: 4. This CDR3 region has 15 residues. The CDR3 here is CASSWDRITYNEQFF. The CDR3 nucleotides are TGTGCCAGCAGCTGGGACAGGATAACCTACAATGAGCAGTTCTTC.

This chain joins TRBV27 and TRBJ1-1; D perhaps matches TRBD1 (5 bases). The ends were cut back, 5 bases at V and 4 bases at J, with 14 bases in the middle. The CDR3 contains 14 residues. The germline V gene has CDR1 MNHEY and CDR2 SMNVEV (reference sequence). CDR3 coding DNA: TGTGCCAGCAGTATCCGGACGGGGGGCACTGAAGCTTTCTTT. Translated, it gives CASSIRTGGTEAFF.

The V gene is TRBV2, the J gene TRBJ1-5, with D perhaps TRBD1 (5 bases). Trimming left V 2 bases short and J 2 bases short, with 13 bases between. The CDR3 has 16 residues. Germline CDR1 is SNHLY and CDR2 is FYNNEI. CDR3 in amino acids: CASSELQGGRNQPQHF. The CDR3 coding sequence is TGTGCCAGCAGTGAACTCCAGGGCGGGCGCAATCAGCCCCAGCATTTT.

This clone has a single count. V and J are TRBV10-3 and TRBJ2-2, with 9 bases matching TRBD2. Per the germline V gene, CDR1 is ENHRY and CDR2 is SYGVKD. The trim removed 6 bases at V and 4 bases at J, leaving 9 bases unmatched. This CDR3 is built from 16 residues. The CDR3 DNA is TGTGCCATCAGGGGTAGCGGGAGAGTGAGCACCGGGGAGCTGTTTTTT. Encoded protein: CAIRGSGRVSTGELFF.

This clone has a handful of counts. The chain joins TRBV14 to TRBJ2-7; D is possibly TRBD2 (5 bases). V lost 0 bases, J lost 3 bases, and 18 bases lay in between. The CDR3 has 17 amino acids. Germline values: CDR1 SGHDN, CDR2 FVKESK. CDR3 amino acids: CASSQDLSPGFGYEQYF. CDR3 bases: TGTGCCAGCAGCCAAGATCTCTCCCCGGGATTCGGCTACGAGCAGTACTTC.

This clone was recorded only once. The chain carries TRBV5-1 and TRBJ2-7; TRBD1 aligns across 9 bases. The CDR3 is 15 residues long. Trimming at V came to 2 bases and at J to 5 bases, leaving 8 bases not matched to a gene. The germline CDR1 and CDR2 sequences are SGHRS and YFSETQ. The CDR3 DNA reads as TGCGCCAGCAGCTTACAGCCGGGACAGGGCCACGAGCAGTACTTC. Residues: CASSLQPGQGHEQYF. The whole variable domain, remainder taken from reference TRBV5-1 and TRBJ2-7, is KAGVTQTPRYLIKTRGQQVTLSCSPISGHRSVSWYQQTPGQGLQFLFEYFSETQRNKGNFPGRFSGRQFSNSRSEMNVSTLELGDSALYLCASSLQPGQGHEQYFGPGTRLTVT.